The next 19 T cell receptor beta chains were all read from a single sample in a study of vaccination and CD4 T cells after COVID-19. An Oncomine TCR Beta short-read assay was used to sequence the DNA from cultured CD4+ T cells. Each CDR3 protein is one row after TCRdb ran MiXCR on the PCR reads. Of 20,000 to 25,000 distinct CDR3 sequences listed, about 35% were seen once; the top ten hold approximately 9%. These TCRs' antigens remain unknown. This sample's time point: late sampling 161 to 241 days after vaccination in a few convalescent patients. Treatment specified: approximately nine-day PBMC culture with coronavirus spike peptide pools or control peptides (ViraFEST assay). The source was CD4+ T cells from blood, cultured in vitro, collected about 7 months after SARS-CoV-2 vaccination. The origin of the receptors is a human donor who had recovered from COVID-19.

This clonotype was observed a few times. The junction departs from germline at one end; a sequencing error may be responsible. The chain is built from TRBV20-1 and TRBJ2-3; 7 bases line up with TRBD2. CDR1 and CDR2 (germline): DFQATT, SNEGSKA (reference sequence). The length of the CDR3 is 16 residues. The CDR3 DNA is TGCAGTGCAAGAGTTCCACGGGGGGACGACACAGATACGCAGTATTTT. Its translation is CSARVPRGDDTDTQYF.

J is TRBJ1-5 and V is TRBV30; possible D gene TRBD1, 5 bases. The CDR3 is made up of 14 amino acids. V was shortened by 1 base and J by 4 bases, with 11 bases between the two germline ends. The germline gives CDR1 GTSNPN, CDR2 SVGIG (reference sequence). This CDR3 reads CAWSGRQPNQPQHF. CDR3 nucleotide sequence: TGTGCCTGGAGTGGGCGACAGCCGAATCAGCCCCAGCATTTT.

V and J are TRBV28 and TRBJ2-7, with D possibly TRBD1 on 5 matching bases. The CDR3 has 15 residues. Per the germline V gene, CDR1 is MDHEN and CDR2 is SYDVKM. With 4 bases removed from V and 2 bases from J, the gap between germline ends came to 15 bases. CDR3 protein: CASSSPGQGTYEQYF. CDR3 sequence (DNA): TGTGCCAGCAGTTCTCCAGGGCAGGGAACCTACGAGCAGTACTTC.

This clonotype was counted a few times. The chain links TRBV20-1 to TRBJ2-5; 7 nucleotides line up with TRBD2. Trimming cost V 1 base and J 5 bases; bases outside gene matches: 4. CDR1 and CDR2 (germline): DFQATT, SNEGSKA (reference sequence). The CDR3 is made up of 13 amino acids. Here the CDR3 DNA reads TGCAGTGCTAGAGTCGGACTAGTGGAGACCCAGTACTTC. It translates to CSARVGLVETQYF.

The sample holds a few counts of this clonotype. The chain combines TRBV28 with TRBJ1-2, with TRBD1 matching 8 bases. Germline loops: CDR1 MDHEN, CDR2 SYDVKM. The length of the CDR3 is 14 residues. V gave up 4 bases and J gave up 4 bases; unmatched junction bases: 5. The CDR3 sequence is CASSSPGGAYGYTF. CDR3 DNA: TGTGCCAGCAGTTCCCCAGGGGGCGCCTATGGCTACACCTTC.

This clonotype occurred a few times. The chain uses TRBV27 and TRBJ2-7; a weak D match, TRBD1 (8 bases). This CDR3 spans 14 amino acids. Germline lookup yields CDR1 MNHEY and CDR2 SMNVEV (reference sequence). Trimming cost V 6 bases and J 6 bases, with 18 bases left between them. The CDR3 DNA is TGTGCCAGCAGGCTCATCAACAGGGGGGGCGAGCAGTACTTC. Its translation is CASRLINRGGEQYF.

This sequence joins TRBV7-2 and TRBJ2-7; 9 bases fit TRBD2. Germline loops: CDR1 SGHTA, CDR2 FQGNSA. The V gene end was trimmed by 1 base and the J gene end by 3 bases; junction bases not matched to a gene: 4. The CDR3 sequence is 15 residues long. This chain's CDR3 is CASSLDRTSVYEQYF. The CDR3 region has the DNA TGTGCCAGCAGCTTAGATAGGACTAGCGTCTACGAGCAGTACTTC.

The chain uses TRBV7-3 and TRBJ2-2; 11 nucleotides match TRBD2. V dropped 5 bases and J dropped 1; count of bases not matched to a gene: 6. Germline V lookup: CDR1 SGHTA, CDR2 FQGTGA. This CDR3 has 17 residues. The CDR3 region is CASSPRGTSGNTGELFF. The CDR3 DNA reads TGTGCCAGCAGCCCCCGTGGGACTAGCGGGAACACCGGGGAGCTGTTTTTT.

The J gene is TRBJ1-1, the V gene TRBV28, with D perhaps TRBD1 (5 bases). The CDR3 covers 15 residues. Germline CDR1 reads MDHEN; CDR2 reads SYDVKM. V lost 6 bases, J lost 1 base, and 15 bases lay in between. The CDR3 loop is CASSVEGLRNTEAFF. The CDR3, as DNA: TGTGCCAGCAGCGTTGAGGGGTTAAGGAACACTGAAGCTTTCTTT.

This chain connects TRBV24-1 to TRBJ2-5, with D maybe TRBD1 (8 bases). Trimming took 6 bases from V and 2 from J, leaving 18 bases between them. CDR1 and CDR2 from the germline V gene are KGHDR and SFDVKD. CDR3 length: 16 residues. Written as DNA, the CDR3 is TGTGCCACCAGTTTGGGAGGGGACAGGCTTCAAGAGACCCAGTACTTC. Translation gives CATSLGGDRLQETQYF.

This clonotype was seen a few times. The chain carries TRBV6-1 and TRBJ2-3; D gene ambiguous. Germline V gene data show CDR1 as MNHNS and CDR2 as SASEGT. CDR3 length: 13 amino acids. V lost 5 bases to trimming and J lost 4 bases, with 10 bases between them. The DNA for the CDR3 is TGTGCCAGCAGTACCACCGGTGCAGATACGCAGTATTTT. It specifies CASSTTGADTQYF.

This rearrangement joins TRBV24-1 to TRBJ2-5; 12 bases align to TRBD2. The V gene end was trimmed by 3 bases and the J gene end by 5 bases; junction bases not matched to a gene: 15. Germline CDR1 is KGHDR and CDR2 is SFDVKD. The CDR3 spans 19 residues. The CDR3 coding sequence is TGTGCCACCAGTGATCGAGCCCCTAGCGGGAGGGCCCCCCGCGAGACCCAGTACTTC. Translating it yields CATSDRAPSGRAPRETQYF.

This clonotype was found a few times. The chain joins TRBV20-1 to TRBJ2-5; perhaps TRBD2 as D (6 bases). Germline values: CDR1 DFQATT, CDR2 SNEGSKA (reference sequence). V shed 1 base and J shed 0 bases, with 12 bases lying between them. This CDR3 region has 15 residues. DNA of the CDR3: TGCAGTGCTAGAGGACTAGATTGGTACCAAGAGACCCAGTACTTC. Its translation is CSARGLDWYQETQYF.

By share, this clonotype counts as medium-sized (0.01 to 0.1%). This rearrangement joins TRBV20-1 to TRBJ2-7; 14 bases line up with TRBD2. CDR1 is DFQATT, CDR2 SNEGSKA, per germline (reference sequence). The CDR3 is made up of 14 amino acids. V lost 4 bases and J lost 7; bases outside the gene matches: 6. CDR3 nucleotides: TGCAGTGCTACGGGACTAGCGGGAGTGAGGGAGCAGTACTTC. It codes for CSATGLAGVREQYF.

This clonotype appeared a few times. CDR3 nucleotide sequence: TGTGCCATCAGAAGGGACGCCCAGGGCACTGAAGCTTTCTTT. The encoded protein is CAIRRDAQGTEAFF. The rearrangement uses TRBV10-3 and TRBJ1-1; maybe TRBD1 (5 bases). Trimming removed 6 bases from V and 4 bases from J, with 15 bases in between. The CDR3 has 14 amino acids. Germline-derived CDR1 and CDR2 are ENHRY and SYGVKD.

This clonotype was recorded a few times. V usage is TRBV7-3 and J usage is TRBJ2-3; a possible D gene is TRBD1 (5 bases). The CDR3 contains 14 residues. Germline lookup yields CDR1 SGHTA and CDR2 FQGTGA. The V and J ends lost 5 bases and 2 bases respectively, with 11 bases between them. The CDR3, as DNA: TGTGCCAGCAGCCAGTGGGGCAACACAGATACGCAGTATTTT. Its protein product is CASSQWGNTDTQYF.

Only a few counts were recorded for this clonotype. The chain uses TRBV28 and TRBJ2-5, with 7 bases matching TRBD2. The CDR3 runs 13 residues. The germline V gene has CDR1 MDHEN and CDR2 SYDVKM. J gave up 7 bases and V 3 bases, and 5 bases lay outside the gene matches. This CDR3 reads CASSLEGRGTQYF. In nucleotides, the CDR3 is TGTGCCAGCAGTTTGGAGGGGAGGGGGACCCAGTACTTC. The variable domain in full, with the rest retrieved from reference TRBV28 and TRBJ2-5, is DVKVTQSSRYLVKRTGEKVFLECVQDMDHENMFWYRQDPGLGLRLIYFSYDVKMKEKGDIPEGYSVSREKKERFSLILESASTNQTSMYLCASSLEGRGTQYFGPGTRLLVL.

V and J are TRBV20-1 and TRBJ2-4, with D possibly TRBD1 on 5 matching bases. The CDR3 has 16 amino acids. CDR1 and CDR2 (germline): DFQATT, SNEGSKA (reference sequence). The V and J ends lost 3 bases and 1 base respectively, with 16 bases between them. In DNA, the CDR3 is TGCAGTGCTAGGGCGCCATATGGGGCCGCCAAAAACATTCAGTACTTC. Translating gives CSARAPYGAAKNIQYF.

Within the sample, this clonotype is medium-sized (0.01 to 0.1%). The chain carries TRBV14 and TRBJ2-7; D remains ambiguous. The length of the CDR3 is 13 residues. The V gene's germline CDR1 is SGHDN and CDR2 FVKESK. Trimming removed 2 bases at V and 6 bases at J, with 11 bases between. The CDR3 nucleotides read TGTGCCAGCAGCCAATCACGGATCAGCGAGCAGTACTTC. This codes for CASSQSRISEQYF.